These 30 T cell receptor delta chains share one sample of origin, sequenced in a study of gamma-delta chains in newborns, infants, children. TCRdb called clones from the reads again using CATT. The sample lists thousands of delta-chain clones; approximately 5.2% were seen once. The sample comprised blood. These receptors all stem from a child who was a newborn, infant or young child, either healthy, febrile or measles-vaccinated (not recorded which).

A remark on this clone: Additional DNA sequences in this sample encode the identical CDR3. V gene TRDV1 combines with J gene TRDJ1, with D unclear. The CDR3 is 17 residues long. CDR1 is TSWWSYY and CDR2 is QGS in the germline V gene. Trimming left V 0 bases short and J 0 bases short, with 14 bases between. The CDR3 loop is CALGELRPVRYTDKLIF. CDR3 coding DNA: TGTGCTCTTGGGGAACTTCGCCCTGTCCGGTACACCGATAAACTCATCTTT.

By frequency in the sample, this clone is medium-sized. The V and J genes are TRDV1 and TRDJ1; TRDD3 agrees at 10 bases. J gave up 0 bases and V 1 base, and 8 bases lay outside the gene matches. The V gene's germline CDR1 is TSWWSYY and CDR2 QGS. The CDR3 consists of 18 residues. CDR3 in DNA: TGTGCTCTTGGGGAACACTGGGGGATCCACGAGTACACCGATAAACTCATCTTT. Amino acids: CALGEHWGIHEYTDKLIF.

This clone has more than one count but fewer than ten. The TCRdb protein, from a much larger clone, departs from this DNA's translation at residue 6, likely by read error; the protein shown derives from the DNA. J is TRDJ3 and V is TRDV2, with TRDD3 identical over 8 bases. Per germline, CDR1 GEAIGNYY and CDR2 EKD. The CDR3 sequence is 18 residues long. V dropped 1 base and J dropped 0; count of bases not matched to a gene: 4. CDR3 coding DNA: TGTGCCTGTGACACGAGGGATACGTTCTCCTGGGACACCCGACAGATGTTTTTC. Translation gives CACDTRDTFSWDTRQMFF.

This clone was counted between two and nine times. It is likely a read error: a sequence one base away is far more abundant. The chain joins TRDV2 to TRDJ1; 9 nucleotides align to TRDD3. The CDR3 is made up of 14 amino acids. Germline V lookup: CDR1 GEAIGNYY, CDR2 EKD. CDR3: CACDVLGDTDKPIF. The CDR3 DNA sequence: TGTGCCTGTGACGTACTGGGGGACACCGATAAACCCATCTTT.

CDR3 residues: CACDHPGPWGTGGYEFTDKLIF. CDR3 nucleotide sequence: TGTGCCTGTGACCACCCGGGACCATGGGGCACTGGGGGATACGAGTTCACCGATAAACTCATCTTT. The chain recombines TRDV2 with TRDJ1; TRDD3 matches 13 bases. The CDR3 is made up of 22 amino acids. In germline, CDR1 is GEAIGNYY, CDR2 EKD. V dropped 3 bases and J dropped 1; count of bases not matched to a gene: 22.

This clone came up a few times. CDR3 nucleotide sequence: TGTGCTCTTGGGGACCAAGTTCCCCCCTGGATACTCATCTTT. Amino acid sequence: CALGDQVPPWILIF. The chain combines TRDV1 with TRDJ1; D is unclear. This CDR3 spans 14 amino acids. V was shortened by 3 bases and J by 10 bases, with 18 bases between the two germline ends. Germline CDR1 TSWWSYY, CDR2 QGS.

This clone is large (0.1 to 1%). Other DNA sequences in this specimen translate into the identical CDR3. V gene TRDV2 combines with J gene TRDJ1; TRDD3 agrees at 7 bases. Germline V CDR1 and CDR2: GEAIGNYY, EKD. The CDR3 extends over 21 amino acids. With V trimmed by 0 bases and J by 0 bases, 21 bases remained unmatched. CDR3 bases: TGTGCCTGTGACACCCTTCATTCGGGGGATTCCGATCAGGAGTACACCGATAAACTCATCTTT. It yields the protein CACDTLHSGDSDQEYTDKLIF.

This chain joins TRDV2 and TRDJ3; D possibly corresponds to TRDD3 (6 bases). The CDR3 extends over 18 amino acids. Germline CDR1 is GEAIGNYY and CDR2 is EKD. The V end lost 1 base, the J end lost 0 bases, and 12 bases lay between the germline ends. The CDR3 DNA sequence: TGTGCCTGTGACACGTGGGGGGCGAGCTCCTGGGACACCCGACAGATGTTTTTC. Its translation is CACDTWGASSWDTRQMFF.

Of note for this clone: Given a much more abundant clone one base away, this may be a read error. Different DNA sequences within this sample yield the same CDR3. The chain carries TRDV2 and TRDJ1, with D possibly TRDD3 on 5 matching bases. V dropped 3 bases and J dropped 2 bases, with 24 bases sitting between them. The V gene's germline CDR1 is GEAIGNYY and CDR2 EKD. This CDR3 contains 18 residues. This CDR3 is CACDSLGSPRGLTDKLIF. CDR3 DNA: TGTGCCTGTGACTCGCTGGGATCACCCCGGGGCCTTACCGATAAACTCATCTTT.

Concerning this clone itself: A read error is the likely source, as a far larger clone sits one nucleotide away. V and J are TRDV2 and TRDJ1, with 12 nucleotides matching TRDD3. Germline CDR1 GEAIGNYY, CDR2 EKD. This CDR3 has 17 residues. CDR3 in DNA: TGTGCCTGTGACTCCCTACTGGGGGATACTCCCACCGATAACCTCATCTTT. Translation: CACDSLLGDTPTDNLIF.

In its sample, this clone ranks as medium-sized. This sample also contains other DNA sequences that code for the same CDR3. The V gene is TRDV2, the J gene TRDJ2, with 7 bases matching TRDD3. The CDR3 runs to 17 residues. Germline V gene lookup returns CDR1 GEAIGNYY and CDR2 EKD. J lost 0 bases, V lost 0 bases, and 6 bases had no gene match. CDR3 protein: CACDTVLGTPLTAQLFF. In DNA, the CDR3 is TGTGCCTGTGACACCGTACTGGGGACCCCTTTGACAGCACAACTCTTCTTT.

This clone has only a few counts. Germline is not matched at one junction end, which may reflect a read error. The J gene is TRDJ3, the V gene TRDV2, with 11 bases that match TRDD3. Germline values: CDR1 GEAIGNYY, CDR2 EKD. CDR3 length: 20 residues. The CDR3 loop reads CACGTGFGGYGSWDTRQMFF. DNA for the CDR3: TGTGCCTGTGGCACCGGGTTTGGGGGATACGGCTCCTGGGACACCCGACAGATGTTTTTC.

The V gene is TRDV2, the J gene TRDJ1; a possible D gene is TRDD3 (5 bases). V lost 1 base, J lost 0 bases, and 8 bases lay in between. CDR3 size: 14 residues. The germline gives CDR1 GEAIGNYY, CDR2 EKD. The CDR3 here is CACDTMGYTDKLIF. The CDR3 bases are TGTGCCTGTGACACGATGGGGTACACCGATAAACTCATCTTT.

This clone is medium-sized (0.01 to 0.1%) by share. Other nucleotide sequences from this sample produce the same CDR3. V gene TRDV2 combines with J gene TRDJ1, with TRDD3 matching 8 bases. CDR1 is GEAIGNYY and CDR2 is EKD in the germline V gene. The V gene end was trimmed by 1 base and the J gene end by 0 bases; junction bases not matched to a gene: 6. This CDR3 region has 16 residues. This chain's CDR3 is CACDTPWGTYTDKLIF. The CDR3 DNA reads as TGTGCCTGTGACACTCCCTGGGGGACCTACACCGATAAACTCATCTTT.

Of note for this clone: The protein TCRdb lists belongs to a much larger clone and differs from this DNA's translation at residue 12, which points to a read error; the protein shown is made from the DNA. The chain joins TRDV2 to TRDJ1; D is uncertain. This CDR3 contains 18 residues. CDR1 and CDR2 (germline): GEAIGNYY, EKD. V was cut by 3 bases and J by 1 base, with 23 bases left in between. The CDR3 spells CACDAMTGSLPSTDKLIF. The CDR3 DNA reads TGTGCCTGTGACGCGATGACCGGGTCATTGCCAAGCACCGATAAACTCATCTTT.

This clone was observed a handful of times. V usage is TRDV2 and J usage is TRDJ1; TRDD3 aligns across 8 bases. The germline gives CDR1 GEAIGNYY, CDR2 EKD. The CDR3 covers 17 residues. The V segment lost 1 base and the J segment 4 bases; nucleotides outside the gene matches: 13. The chain's CDR3 is CACDTSNSGGSDDKLIF. The CDR3 bases are TGTGCCTGTGACACTAGTAACAGTGGGGGATCTGACGATAAACTCATCTTT.

Of note for this clone: Within the sample, other DNA sequences also encode this same CDR3. The chain combines TRDV1 with TRDJ1, with a tentative D call TRDD3 (5 bases). This CDR3 comprises 16 residues. CDR1 TSWWSYY and CDR2 QGS come from the germline V gene. CDR3 in DNA: TGTGCGAGTAGGGATGAGAGGAGCTGGGTGACAGATAAACTCATCTTT. The encoded protein is CASRDERSWVTDKLIF.

The V call is TRDV2, the J call TRDJ3; 10 positions match TRDD3. J gave up 0 bases and V 1 base, and 8 bases lay outside the gene matches. Germline loops: CDR1 GEAIGNYY, CDR2 EKD. This CDR3 contains 20 residues. The CDR3 protein is CACDTVLGDSSSWDTRQMFF. CDR3 DNA sequence: TGTGCCTGTGACACTGTACTGGGGGATTCAAGCTCCTGGGACACCCGACAGATGTTTTTC.

Comment on this clone: The junction shows a germline mismatch at one end, possibly a read error. In the same sample, other DNA sequences code for this CDR3. This rearrangement joins TRDV2 to TRDJ3; D is possibly TRDD3 (5 bases). Per germline, CDR1 GEAIGNYY and CDR2 EKD. This CDR3 comprises 19 residues. CDR3 region: CACDTAGAASSWDTRQMFF. Written as DNA, the CDR3 is TGTGCTTGTGACACCGCGGGGGCCGCGAGCTCCTGGGACACCCGACAGATGTTTTTC.

This clone is medium-sized (0.01 to 0.1%) by share. V and J are TRDV2 and TRDJ1; 11 nucleotides line up with TRDD3. The CDR3 extends over 19 amino acids. The germline gives CDR1 GEAIGNYY, CDR2 EKD. The V and J ends lost 0 bases and 0 bases, in that order; junction bases with no gene match: 11. CDR3 amino acids: CACDTVRVLGDTNTDKLIF. The CDR3 DNA sequence: TGTGCCTGTGACACCGTTCGGGTGCTGGGGGATACTAACACCGATAAACTCATCTTT.

With regard to this clone: With only one base between it and a far larger clone, this is likely a read error. Other nucleotide sequences in the sample specify the same CDR3. CDR3 nucleotides: TGTGCCTGCGAACAACTGGGATACCAATTTCCCTACACCGATAAACTCATCTTT. Its protein product is CACEQLGYQFPYTDKLIF. This chain joins TRDV2 and TRDJ1, with 7 positions matching TRDD3. This CDR3 has 18 residues. The V segment lost 7 bases and the J segment 0 bases; nucleotides outside the gene matches: 19. The germline gives CDR1 GEAIGNYY, CDR2 EKD.

Remarks on this clone: This may come from a read error, since a much larger clone is one base off. The same CDR3 also results from other DNA sequences found in this sample. Here the CDR3 reads CACDGAGGAGWDTRQMFF. DNA for the CDR3: TGTGCCTGTGACGGAGCTGGGGGAGCTGGCTGGGATACCCGACAGATGTTTTTC. This chain connects TRDV2 to TRDJ3, with 8 bases lining up with TRDD3. CDR1 GEAIGNYY and CDR2 EKD come from the germline V gene. The CDR3 has 18 residues.

The chain couples TRDV2 to TRDJ3, with TRDD3 identical over 7 bases. Matching the DNA to germline supplied the J gene, which TCRdb does not give. The germline CDR1 and CDR2 sequences are GEAIGNYY and EKD. This CDR3 spans 20 amino acids. J gave up 2 bases and V 0 bases, and 12 bases lay outside the gene matches. The CDR3 region is CACDTVWGGSQTWDTRQMFF. The CDR3 DNA reads as TGTGCCTGTGACACCGTCTGGGGGGGATCCCAGACCTGGGACACCCGACAGATGTTTTTC.

This clone was observed a handful of times. One base separates it from a far larger clone, so it is likely a read error. The same CDR3 arises from other DNA sequences in this sample as well. The chain recombines TRDV2 with TRDJ3; 10 nucleotides line up with TRDD3. CDR3 size: 17 residues. Germline-derived CDR1 and CDR2 are GEAIGNYY and EKD. V gave up 2 bases and J gave up 4 bases; unmatched junction bases: 4. The CDR3 DNA sequence: TGTGCCTGTGACAGTACTGGGGGATCTTGGGACACCCGACAGATGTTTTTC. It specifies CACDSTGGSWDTRQMFF.

This clone qualifies as medium-sized. This sequence joins TRDV1 and TRDJ1; D is unclear. This CDR3 comprises 22 residues. Trimming took 1 base from V and 0 from J, leaving 30 bases between them. Germline lookup yields CDR1 TSWWSYY and CDR2 QGS. Here the CDR3 DNA reads TGTGCTCTTGGGGAACCCCAACACTCCCCGATTAAATCGGAGAGGGACACCGATAAACTCATCTTT. It codes for CALGEPQHSPIKSERDTDKLIF.

By sample fraction, this clone is medium-sized. Other DNA sequences in the same sample also yield this CDR3. The chain employs TRDV2 and TRDJ1; 7 nucleotides match TRDD3. CDR1 and CDR2 (germline): GEAIGNYY, EKD. The CDR3 totals 15 residues. Trimming cost V 7 bases and J 8 bases; bases outside gene matches: 18. The CDR3 protein is CACDLLSGGHGKLIF. The CDR3 region has the DNA TGTGCCTGCGACCTTCTCTCTGGGGGCCATGGGAAACTCATCTTT.

This clone turned up a few times. This chain connects TRDV2 to TRDJ1; a possible D gene is TRDD3 (6 bases). Germline-derived CDR1 and CDR2 are GEAIGNYY and EKD. The V and J ends lost 3 bases and 0 bases respectively, with 13 bases between them. The CDR3 spans 15 residues. Written as DNA, the CDR3 is TGTGCCTGTGACTCGGTGGGGATCTACACCGATAAACTCATCTTT. It is translated as CACDSVGIYTDKLIF.

In this sample, this clone turned up a few times. A much larger clone differs from this one at a single base, so this may be a read error. The sample carries other DNA sequences with the same CDR3. V gene TRDV2 combines with J gene TRDJ2, with 12 bases fitting TRDD3. This CDR3 is built from 22 residues. The germline V gene encodes CDR1 GEAIGNYY and CDR2 EKD. For the CDR3, the DNA is TGTGCCTGTGACCCATTACTGGGGGATACAAATGGTGGGTCAGCTTTGACGGCACAACTCTTCTTT. Its protein product is CACDPLLGDTNGGSALTAQLFF.

This clone is medium-sized in the sample. V and J are TRDV2 and TRDJ1; 13 nucleotides agree with TRDD3. Trimming cost V 1 base and J 0 bases; bases outside gene matches: 16. This CDR3 has 21 amino acids. Germline CDR1 is GEAIGNYY and CDR2 is EKD. The CDR3 is CACDTLSLTGGYGEDTDKLIF. The DNA of the CDR3 is TGTGCCTGTGACACTCTCAGCCTTACTGGGGGATACGGGGAGGACACCGATAAACTCATCTTT.

On this clone: A clone one base away is much larger, so this may be a read error. Other DNA sequences of this sample code for an identical CDR3. V and J are TRDV2 and TRDJ1, with 9 bases aligning to TRDD3. The CDR3 totals 15 residues. Germline CDR1 GEAIGNYY, CDR2 EKD. The CDR3 region has the DNA TGTGCCTGCGACAAACTGGGGGACCACACCGATAAACTCATCTTT. The encoded protein is CACDKLGDHTDKLIF.